This T cell receptor (beta chain) was identified during a study of identical twins (dated by TCRdb to the mid-2010s). In the study overall: The study deep-sequenced TCR alpha and beta repertoires from monozygotic twins, unrelated adults of various ages and cord blood to test whether fetal clonotypes persist. To rule out contamination, the twin experiments were replicated at different times with different library preparation protocols.

Every donor in the study was a healthy Caucasian. Three pairs of female monozygotic twins, all aged about 18 to 29 years, made up the twin cohort. Positive isolation kits from Invitrogen were used to isolate the CD4+ and CD8+ T cell populations. Beyond this particular receptor, the publication reports: Compared with coincidental sharing between unrelated individuals, out-of-frame TCR alpha sequences shared between twins had an excess of sequences with low generation probability. Recombination models systematically underestimated out-of-frame TCR alpha sharing in monozygotic twins but agreed with sharing between unrelated individuals. Fewer insertions were carried by abundant cord blood beta clonotypes, a similar but weaker trend appeared in young adult naive repertoires, and no such trend appeared in memory repertoires. Excess twin sharing in beta out-of-frame sequences was weaker because fewer shared sequences lowered the signal-to-noise ratio. Conclusions relied on cross-sectional statistical analysis, since the same donors could not be followed over many years. Zero-insertion analyses could be partly confounded by invariant T cells such as MAIT and iNKT, though diverse VJ usage argued against such confounding for most clonotypes.

This clonotype occurred a few times. Which antigen it targets is not known. Base-call qualities are not available, and no considerably larger clone is one nucleotide away. In the germline V gene, CDR1 corresponds to SGHRS and CDR2 to YFSETQ. Including the terminal cysteine and phenylalanine, the CDR3 comprises 18 residues. The kept DNA is CDR3 alone, 54 bases in frame from the first base. Between the V and J ends, shortened by 0 bases and 0 bases respectively, the junction contains 15 bases. The library was generated by 5' RACE. The sequencer was an Illumina HiSeq 2000. Template switching introduced a universal primer binding site; the final cDNA contained a unique molecular identifier, enabling accurate counting of TCR cDNA molecules. Specific primers in the conserved constant-segment region were used to synthesize first-strand cDNA for TCR alpha and beta chains. To control for contamination, each cDNA library was double barcoded with a SMART-Mk sample barcode plus Illumina barcodes. TruSeq adapter sequences along with Illumina sample barcodes were introduced in two successive PCR steps. TCR alpha and beta cDNA libraries were sequenced on the Illumina HiSeq platform with custom primers. As for the original processing: MiGEC was used to process raw reads and extract unique molecular identifiers, and MiXCR was used to find CDR3 positions. For each individual, recombination models were inferred using an EM algorithm with the repgenHMM and IGoR tools. Shared clonotypes were analyzed with the tcR package in R, and sharing was normalized by the product of cloneset sizes. To study raw recombination without the effects of thymic and clonal selection, out-of-frame nonproductive sequences were analyzed. TCRdb redid the processing of the public reads, applying fastp at Q25 and MiXCR, and retained in-frame beta chains. For every CDR3 protein sequence, its rows merge into one entry that carries the most common genes and DNA. The V and J calls and clone size are TCRdb's, not the authors'. The sample table holds 400,000 to 500,000 distinct CDR3 sequences, of which about 13% were seen once. The top ten clonotypes cover approximately 0.98% of the sample.

This sample also belongs to another study, concerning yellow fever vaccine responses in identical twins. The second investigation adds: According to the authors, the vaccine-induced T cell response in identical twins seemed to be partly convergent and partly specific to each individual. In the study, vaccine-responding T cell clones were precisely tracked in identical twins.

The sequence links TRBV5-1 to TRBJ2-2; TRBD2 is possibly the D segment (5 matching bases). This TCR came from a woman under 30 in good health. The material sequenced was CD4+ T cells sorted from blood. At the DNA level, the sequence is TGCGCCAGCAGCTTGGCCCTCCGGAGGAACTCGAACACCGGGGAGCTGTTTTTT. Its translation is CASSLALRRNSNTGELFF.